These 13 T cell receptor beta chains came from one sample sequenced in a study of regulatory T cells in long-lasting Graves disease. Noted time point: persistent/refractory GD, antithyroid drugs over 5 years with positive TRAb. RNA from PBMCs was the source of the TCR library. iRepertoire HTBI primers and Arm-PCR of CDR3 regions built TCR beta libraries. TCRdb analysed the multiplex PCR reads with MiXCR anew, one entry per CDR3 protein. The sample gives around 450,000 distinct CDR3 sequences, 20% to 25% of which show up once; 7% to 9% is in the top ten. The sample in question was peripheral blood mononuclear cells (PBMCs), obtained when the disease was refractory, from a patient treated with antithyroid drugs. These receptors were taken from a female donor with Graves disease.

This clonotype showed up many times. The chain uses TRBV28 and TRBJ1-1; possibly TRBD1 for D (5 bases). CDR3 length: 17 amino acids. Germline V gives CDR1 MDHEN, CDR2 SYDVKM. Trimming pared 1 base from V and 0 bases from J, leaving 15 bases between. CDR3 sequence reads: CASSLSYRGTVNTEAFF. In DNA, the CDR3 is TGTGCCAGCAGTTTATCCTATCGCGGGACGGTGAACACTGAAGCTTTCTTT.

V is TRBV30 and J is TRBJ1-1; D unclear. V was clipped by 2 bases and J by 1 base, with 8 bases between them. The CDR3 loop spans 13 amino acids. From germline, CDR1 is GTSNPN and CDR2 SVGIG (reference sequence). CDR3 DNA: TGTGCCTGGAGTTCGCAGCCGAACACTGAAGCTTTCTTT. Translating gives CAWSSQPNTEAFF.

The chain combines TRBV11-2 with TRBJ2-7; 8 bases agree with TRBD2. Germline lookup yields CDR1 SGHAT and CDR2 FQNNGV. With 5 bases clipped from V and 4 bases from J, the junction kept 13 bases outside the gene matches. The CDR3 is made up of 16 amino acids. The CDR3 nucleotides are TGTGCCAGCAGCACCCCTTCCGGGCTAGCGGGTTACGAGCAGTACTTC. Encoded protein: CASSTPSGLAGYEQYF.

This clonotype was observed a few times. CDR3 DNA sequence: TGTGCCAGCAGCCGAGGGGGACTAGCTCGAGAGACCCAGTACTTC. It yields the protein CASSRGGLARETQYF. The V call is TRBV3-1, the J call TRBJ2-5, with 9 nucleotides matching TRBD2. Unmatched junction bases numbered 7, after V lost 4 bases and J lost 4 bases. The CDR3 contains 15 residues. Per the germline V gene, CDR1 is LGHDT and CDR2 is YNNKEL (reference sequence).

The rearrangement uses TRBV24-1 and TRBJ2-7; 10 nucleotides align to TRBD1. V trimming: 7 bases; J trimming: 7 bases; junction bases outside the gene matches: 12. CDR3 length: 15 residues. CDR1 is KGHDR, CDR2 SFDVKD, per germline. CDR3 region: CATRPGTGALEEQYF. The CDR3 region has the DNA TGTGCCACCAGACCCGGGACAGGGGCCCTCGAAGAGCAGTACTTC.

As regards this clonotype: A much larger clone lies a single base off, so this may be a read error. The rearrangement joins TRBV13 to TRBJ1-4; tentatively, D is TRBD1 (6 bases). The CDR3 consists of 16 residues. Germline CDR1 is PRHDT and CDR2 is FYEKMQ (reference sequence). Here the CDR3 DNA reads TGTACCAGCAGCTTAGCAGGGGATGCAACTAATGAAAAACTGTTTTTT. It yields the protein CTSSLAGDATNEKLFF.

The chain has TRBV7-6 and TRBJ2-2, with 14 bases that match TRBD2. V lost 1 base, J lost 7 bases, and 5 bases stayed unmatched. The CDR3 covers 17 residues. Germline lookup yields CDR1 SGHVS and CDR2 FNYEAQ. CDR3 protein: CASSLGLAGGPSGELFF. CDR3 bases: TGTGCCAGCAGCTTAGGACTAGCGGGAGGGCCGAGCGGGGAGCTGTTTTTT.

This sequence joins TRBV20-1 and TRBJ1-1; no definite D call. V gave up 2 bases and J gave up 0 bases, with 13 bases separating them. This CDR3 contains 15 residues. Germline V gene data show CDR1 as DFQATT and CDR2 as SNEGSKA (reference sequence). In nucleotides, the CDR3 is TGCAGTGCTAGACCTCTCGGGCAGATGAACACTGAAGCTTTCTTT. Its translation: CSARPLGQMNTEAFF.

This clonotype has at least ten counts. The J gene is TRBJ2-3, the V gene TRBV7-2, with D perhaps matching TRBD1 (6 bases). The CDR3 runs 14 residues. Germline-derived CDR1 and CDR2 are SGHTA and FQGNSA. The ends were cut back, 2 bases at V and 0 bases at J, with 6 bases in the middle. The DNA for the CDR3 is TGTGCCAGCAGCTTACAGGGGAGCACAGATACGCAGTATTTT. Translated: CASSLQGSTDTQYF.

This clonotype was recorded a few times. This rearrangement joins TRBV24-1 to TRBJ2-5; 7 nucleotides match TRBD1. Germline CDR1 and CDR2: KGHDR and SFDVKD. Germline trimming cut 2 bases from V and 8 bases from J; bases unmatched to any gene: 7. The CDR3 has 14 amino acids. As DNA, the CDR3 is TGTGCCACCAGTGATTCGACAGGGATAGATACCCAGTACTTC. Amino acid sequence: CATSDSTGIDTQYF.

In its sample, this clonotype was seen many times. The V gene is TRBV30, the J gene TRBJ1-2, with no clear D. Germline lookup yields CDR1 GTSNPN and CDR2 SVGIG (reference sequence). This CDR3 comprises 11 residues. With 3 bases removed from V and 3 bases from J, the gap between germline ends came to 5 bases. The CDR3 DNA follows: TGTGCCTGGAGGGGCTACTATGGCTACACCTTC. Encoded protein: CAWRGYYGYTF.

As regards this clonotype: A much more abundant neighbour one base away suggests this may be a read error. J is TRBJ1-2 and V is TRBV7-8; D call uncertain. Germline loops: CDR1 SGHVS, CDR2 FQNEAQ. The CDR3 runs to 14 residues. The DNA for the CDR3 is TGTGCCAGCAGCTTAGACGGCCGGAACTATGGCTACGCCTTC. Protein: CASSLDGRNYGYAF.

This clonotype was observed many times. The V call is TRBV7-6, the J call TRBJ1-2; D might be TRBD1 (6 bases). Trimming took off 1 base at V and 3 bases at J, with 12 bases between the two ends. The CDR3 sequence is 15 residues long. CDR1 and CDR2 from the germline V gene are SGHVS and FNYEAQ. Here the CDR3 DNA reads TGTGCCAGCAGCTTAGAGCCGGGGGCTCACTATGGCTACACCTTC. Protein product: CASSLEPGAHYGYTF.